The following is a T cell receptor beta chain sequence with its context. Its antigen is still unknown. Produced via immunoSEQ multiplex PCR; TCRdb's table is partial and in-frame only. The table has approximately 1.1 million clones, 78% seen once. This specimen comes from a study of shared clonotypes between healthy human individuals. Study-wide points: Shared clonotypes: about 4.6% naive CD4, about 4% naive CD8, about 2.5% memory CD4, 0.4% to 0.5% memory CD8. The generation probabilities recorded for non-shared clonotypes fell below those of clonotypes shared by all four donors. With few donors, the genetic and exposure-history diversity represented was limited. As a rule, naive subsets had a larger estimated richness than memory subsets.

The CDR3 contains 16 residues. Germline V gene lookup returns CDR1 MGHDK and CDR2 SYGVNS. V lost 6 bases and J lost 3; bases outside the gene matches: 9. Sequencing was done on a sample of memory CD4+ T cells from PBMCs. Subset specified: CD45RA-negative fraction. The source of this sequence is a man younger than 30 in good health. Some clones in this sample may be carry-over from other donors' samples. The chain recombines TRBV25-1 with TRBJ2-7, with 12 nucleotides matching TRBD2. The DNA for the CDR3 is TGTGCCAGCAGCAAACCCCTAGCGGGAGGGTTCTACGAGCAGTACTTC. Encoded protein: CASSKPLAGGFYEQYF.